This section outlines one T cell receptor beta chain sequence together with its context. Its binding antigen is unknown. Base-call qualities are not available, and no considerably larger clone is one nucleotide away. The immunoSEQ Assay, a bias-controlled multiplex PCR, was used to amplify TCRbeta CDR3 regions from genomic DNA. Per the authors' processing: Within the assay, amplification of reference gene primers was used to estimate how many nucleated cells each sample contained. To quantify the absolute abundance of each unique TCRbeta CDR3 rearrangement, sequence reads were collapsed and filtered. For each sample, productive Simpson clonality was calculated as the square root of Simpson's diversity index across productive rearrangements. TCRdb mirrors the immuneACCESS table, restricted to in-frame sequences. Some clones are absent from its copies; in checked studies, under half trace to an unresolved V gene, and the reason for the others is unknown. The V and J calls and clone size come from that table; D and trimming were worked out from the DNA. The sample contains 200,000 to 250,000 clones, 70% to 85% of them found a single time. The ten largest make up more than 3% of the sample.

Participants in the prospective study were aged about 18 to 95 years, lived in under 30 United States geographic areas, and enrolled through a virtual design. To assign participants to cohorts, the prospective study relied on clinical history that participants themselves reported in a screening survey and a study questionnaire. For ImmuneRACE Cohort 3, a participant was defined as recovered based on two consecutive negative NP/OP PCR tests, clearance by a healthcare professional, or resolution of symptoms. Mobile phlebotomists in the prospective study collected whole blood, serum and a nasopharyngeal or oropharyngeal swab from every participant. Participants in the prospective study had the option to provide additional blood draws and questionnaires over an approximately two-month period. Prospective study blood samples were shipped either frozen or at room temperature before DNA extraction. This record comes from a study of blood T cell repertoires in COVID-19 (dated by TCRdb to 2020 to 2021). As for the study more broadly: Collaborator samples came from the United States, Italy and Spain and covered acute and convalescent phases of COVID-19. Where available, HLA class I and class II types were taken from metadata supplied by the sample provider and were not determined by assay-based typing. The material from the prospective study consisted of cDNA or gDNA derived from T cells, B-cell-depleted T cells, or PBMCs. Nearly every sample came with metadata listing a de-identified subject ID, COVID-19 status, age in years and sex. Samples were obtained from the ongoing ImmuneRACE study (first 160 participants) and from 1,000 to 1,500 subjects provided by 6 global collaborators. The repertoires were made available in a free public database intended to serve as a resource for research on the immune response to SARS-CoV-2. The dataset comprised deeply sampled blood TCRbeta repertoires from subjects exposed to, actively infected with, or recovered from COVID-19.

CDR1 and CDR2 are drawn from the germline V gene: ENHRY, SYGVKD. The CDR3 holds 15 amino acids from the cysteine to the phenylalanine. Here the CDR3 DNA is all that survives: 45 bases in frame from base 1. The germline V and J ends show losses of 6 bases and 8 bases respectively, and no gene match explains 9 bases of the junction. What the authors observed across the whole study: Clinical and demographic metadata were provided uncurated, with the amount varying by source and participant.

This clonotype was obtained from an older woman who had recovered from COVID-19. The chain joins TRBV10-3 to TRBJ2-1, and TRBD2 aligns with 11 junction nucleotides. The sample taken for sequencing was PBMCs or T cells enriched from blood (not recorded which). The sequenced DNA is TGTGCCATCAGGGGTACTAGCGGGAGAGGCTATGAGCAGTTCTTC. Its protein reads: CAIRGTSGRGYEQFF.